Sequencing of this TCR beta chain was carried out in a study of OX40 agonist ivuxolimab in advanced cancers. With respect to the entire study: Ivuxolimab, which targeted the costimulatory receptor OX40 (CD134), was an agonistic, fully human IgG2 monoclonal antibody. The purpose of peripheral TCRbeta sequencing was to test whether ivuxolimab changed TCR sequence diversity and led to clonal T-cell expansion. The dose-escalation cohort was almost 85% male with a mean age of around 62 years, ranging from about 23 to 85. The paper describes the monotherapy dose-escalation part (N = 52 patients) of the phase I trial of ivuxolimab. Intravenous ivuxolimab was administered to patients every 2 weeks at six dose levels: 0.01, 0.1, 0.3, 1.5, 3 and 10 mg/kg. Among the 52 dose-escalation patients, roughly 20 had hepatocellular carcinoma, 15 or so melanoma, 9 renal cell carcinoma and 9 head and neck cancer. Prior anti-PD-1, anti-PD-L1 or anti-CTLA-4 therapy was permitted, and checkpoint inhibitors had been received by 40% to 50% of dose-escalation patients. Partial responses occurred in three dose-escalation patients, of whom one had hepatocellular carcinoma and two had cutaneous melanoma.

Note on this clone: Its antigen is not yet known. Base qualities were left out, and no much larger clone turns up one base away.

Overall study results and their limits: In partial responders in the 0.1-3.0 mg/kg groups, normalized peripheral clonal expansion was found to be among the lowest, especially among CD8+ T cells. Antigen specificity was not determined for the clonally expanded peripheral T cells. Low levels of normalized T-cell clonal expansion were also seen in some patients who did not respond. Clonal expansion of both CD4+ and CD8+ blood T cells was observed from baseline to week 6 at doses 0.1 to 3.0 mg/kg. After ivuxolimab, more expanded clones were found on average in CD8+ T cells than in CD4+ T cells.

The germline V gene (reference sequence) yields MNHNY for CDR1 and SVGAGI for CDR2. The CDR3 holds 14 amino acids from the cysteine to the phenylalanine. The DNA shown is the 42-base CDR3, in frame from base 1. V is pruned by 2 bases and J by 2 bases, leaving 1 base of the junction without a gene match. Patients with autoimmune disease history or receiving systemic immunosuppression were excluded from the trial. Peripheral blood for TCR sequencing was collected from all dose cohorts at baseline, on cycle 4 day 1, and on cycle 7 day 1. The samples were taken from a phase I, first-in-human, multicenter, open-label dose-escalation trial of ivuxolimab. Adults with locally advanced or metastatic melanoma, renal cell carcinoma, hepatocellular carcinoma or head and neck squamous cell carcinoma were enrolled in the trial. Before TCR sequencing, CD4+ T cells and CD8+ T cells were sorted from peripheral blood as separate populations.

To sequence the TCRbeta CDR3 region, genomic DNA was isolated from the sorted cells. The immunoSEQ Assay was used to sequence the TCRbeta CDR3 regions. Held by TCRdb, this immuneACCESS table contains in-frame sequences only and omits some clones. Under half of the omission traces to an unresolved V gene where checked; the cause of the rest is unknown. The sample records just over 7,500 clones, roughly 85% of which are singletons. In total, the top ten clones hold roughly 2% of the sample. This TCR came from an adult with an advanced solid tumor such as melanoma, head and neck, liver or kidney cancer. Sequenced here: CD4+ or CD8+ T cells sorted from blood, sampled in a trial of the OX40 agonist ivuxolimab. This chain is built from TRBV6-6 and TRBJ2-7, with 9 junctional bases fitting TRBD1. CDR3 region: CASSYGTGPYEQYF. The DNA sequence is given as TGTGCCAGCAGTTACGGGACAGGGCCCTACGAGCAGTACTTC.